Listed below are T cell receptor beta chains from one sample, sequenced in a study of CD8+ T cells in alopecia areata. Clones were sequenced by immunoSEQ multiplex PCR, and TCRdb holds only the in-frame ones, with some missing. This table holds some 4,000 clones, roughly 72% found once. Sequencing was done on a sample of skin. The receptors shown here come from a human donor in good health. Both conserved end residues are part of each CDR3. Fields, in order: CDR3 protein, CDR3 DNA, D gene, clone size, CDR3 length, J gene, V gene. D genes are given only for firm matches. Expanded clones are given a class, and other clones once, few, many or no size at all.

CASRKTGRGVVEAFF TGTGCCAGCAGAAAAACAGGGAGAGGGGTGGTTGAAGCTTTCTTT - - 15 TRBJ1-1 TRBV11-2
CASTGYRAADTQYF TGCGCCAGCACCGGCTACAGGGCGGCAGATACGCAGTATTTT - - 14 TRBJ2-3 TRBV7-9
CASSRRDRVRGANVLTF TGCGCCAGCAGCCGCCGGGACAGGGTACGAGGGGCCAACGTCCTGACTTTC TRBD1 few 17 TRBJ2-6 TRBV23-1
CASRPDRGNYEQYF TGTGCCAGCAGGCCCGACAGGGGGAATTACGAGCAGTACTTC TRBD1 few 14 TRBJ2-7 TRBV6-5
CASKTLLWGNQPQHF TGTGCCAGCAAAACCTTGTTGTGGGGCAATCAGCCCCAGCATTTT - - 15 TRBJ1-5 TRBV6-1
CAISEASGRGETQYF TGTGCCATCAGTGAGGCTAGCGGGAGAGGAGAGACCCAGTACTTC TRBD2 - 15 TRBJ2-5 TRBV10-3
CASSSRLLAGVLNEQFF TGTGCCAGCAGTTCAAGACTACTAGCGGGAGTTCTCAATGAGCAGTTCTTC TRBD2 - 17 TRBJ2-1 TRBV27
CASIPGLNNEQFF TGTGCCAGCATCCCAGGACTTAATAATGAGCAGTTCTTC - few 13 TRBJ2-1 TRBV28
CASSMQGRTLSGANVLTF TGTGCCAGTAGTATGCAAGGGAGGACCCTCTCTGGGGCCAACGTCCTGACTTTC - - 18 TRBJ2-6 TRBV19
CASSVRLAGVSYEQYF TGTGCCAGCAGTGTACGACTAGCGGGGGTCTCCTACGAGCAGTACTTC TRBD2 large 16 TRBJ2-7 TRBV28
CASSQGGGGNTEAFF TGCGCCAGCAGCCAAGGCGGCGGGGGGAACACTGAAGCTTTCTTT - large 15 TRBJ1-1 TRBV4-1
CSASPYYEQYF TGCAGTGCTAGTCCGTACTACGAGCAGTACTTC - - 11 TRBJ2-7 TRBV20-1
CASIRQPQSTGELFF TGCGCCAGCATACGACAGCCACAGTCCACCGGGGAGCTGTTTTTT - - 15 TRBJ2-2 TRBV23-1
CASRSEETQYF TGTGCCAGCCGATCGGAAGAGACCCAGTACTTC - - 11 TRBJ2-5 TRBV28
CASSLALDNEQFF TGTGCCAGCAGCTTAGCGCTGGACAATGAGCAGTTCTTC - - 13 TRBJ2-1 TRBV7-9
CASSLRRQGGWGNTIYF TGTGCCAGCAGCTTAAGAAGACAGGGGGGCTGGGGAAACACCATATATTTT TRBD1 - 17 TRBJ1-3 TRBV7-8
CASSWDPGNTIYF TGCGCCAGCAGCTGGGACCCTGGAAACACCATATATTTT - few 13 TRBJ1-3 TRBV4-1
CASSREGYTF TGTGCCAGCTCCCGGGAGGGCTACACCTTC - - 10 TRBJ1-2 TRBV6-6
CASSATGAPDQPQHF TGTGCCAGCAGTGCGACAGGGGCGCCGGATCAGCCCCAGCATTTT TRBD1 - 15 TRBJ1-5 TRBV6-4
CASSPGGIRQPQHF TGTGCCAGCAGCCCAGGGGGTATACGGCAGCCCCAGCATTTT TRBD1 - 14 TRBJ1-5 TRBV11-3
CASSLAERYEQYF TGCGCCAGCAGCTTAGCAGAGAGATACGAGCAGTACTTC - - 13 TRBJ2-7 TRBV5-1
CSVAHLESTGELFF TGCAGCGTTGCCCACCTCGAAAGCACCGGGGAGCTGTTTTTT - - 14 TRBJ2-2 TRBV29-1
CASSPSGGNQPQHF TGTGCCAGCAGCCCCTCGGGGGGGAACCAGCCCCAGCATTTT - - 14 TRBJ1-5 TRBV7-2
CASRYSYSSYEQYF TGTGCCAGCAGATACAGTTACAGCTCCTACGAGCAGTACTTC - - 14 TRBJ2-7 TRBV28
CASRVWVSPYNEQFF TGTGCCAGCAGGGTGTGGGTTTCCCCATACAATGAGCAGTTCTTC - - 15 TRBJ2-1 TRBV7-9
CASSLPLAGYFGNEQFF TGTGCCAGCAGCTTGCCCCTAGCGGGATATTTTGGCAATGAGCAGTTCTTC TRBD2 once 17 TRBJ2-1 TRBV5-4
CASSFTGDQPQHF TGTGCCAGCAGCTTTACAGGGGATCAGCCCCAGCATTTT TRBD1 - 13 TRBJ1-5 TRBV11-2
CASSPQFSGANVLTF TGTGCCAGCAGCCCCCAGTTCTCTGGGGCCAACGTCCTGACTTTC - - 15 TRBJ2-6 TRBV6-1